These 7 T cell receptor beta chains were sequenced from one sample in a study of blood T cell repertoires in COVID-19. Clones were read by immunoSEQ multiplex PCR, and TCRdb kept only the in-frame ones, dropping some. The sample lists approximately 150,000 clones; 80% were seen once. The sequenced material came from peripheral blood. Source of these receptors: a woman aged 45-65 years with acute or convalescent COVID-19.

This clone occurred a few times. V gene TRBV3-1 (or the pseudogene TRBV3-2) combines with J gene TRBJ1-5; D is perhaps TRBD1 (5 bases). The CDR3 runs 14 residues. The V and J ends lost 6 bases and 3 bases respectively, with 12 bases between them. Germline V CDR1 and CDR2: LGHDT, YNNKEL (reference sequence). The CDR3: CASSDRRFNQPQHF. Written as DNA, the CDR3 is TGTGCCAGCAGTGACAGAAGGTTCAATCAGCCCCAGCATTTT.

This clone was seen only a few times. The chain uses TRBV7-9 and TRBJ1-6, with D unresolved. The CDR3 spans 15 residues. Germline CDR1 and CDR2: SEHNR and FQNEAQ (reference sequence). Trimming pared 3 bases from V and 5 bases from J, leaving 11 bases between. In nucleotides, the CDR3 is TGTGCCAGCAGCTTCTGGCCCGTTAATAATTCACCCCTCCACTTT. Translation gives CASSFWPVNNSPLHF. Full variable domain (rest looked up from reference TRBV7-9 and TRBJ1-6): DTGVSQNPRHKITKRGQNVTFRCDPISEHNRLYWYRQTLGQGPEFLTYFQNEAQLEKSRLLSDRFSAERPKGSFSTLEIQRTEQGDSAMYLCASSFWPVNNSPLHFGNGTRLTVT.

This clone showed up just a few times. The chain is built from TRBV5-8 and TRBJ2-1, with TRBD2 identical over 11 bases. The germline V gene encodes CDR1 SGHTS and CDR2 YDEGEE. V gave up 6 bases and J gave up 5 bases; unmatched junction bases: 4. The CDR3 runs to 14 residues. Written as DNA, the CDR3 is TGTGCCAGCAATAGCGGGGGGGCAAACAATGAGCAGTTCTTC. This gives the protein CASNSGGANNEQFF.

The chain carries TRBV7-9 and TRBJ2-7, with D tentatively TRBD1 (5 bases). V dropped 5 bases and J dropped 5 bases, with 19 bases sitting between them. Germline CDR1 reads SEHNR; CDR2 reads FQNEAQ (reference sequence). This CDR3 has 15 residues. CDR3 bases: TGTGCCAGCAGCCGAGGAACAGGTGGGGTCAACGAGCAGTACTTC. Residues: CASSRGTGGVNEQYF.

This sequence joins TRBV4-3 and TRBJ2-2; possibly TRBD1 for D (5 bases). This CDR3 spans 13 amino acids. Trimming removed 2 bases at V and 5 bases at J, with 6 bases between. CDR1 LGHNA and CDR2 YSLEER come from the germline V gene. The CDR3 coding sequence is TGCGCCAGCAGCCAATCAGGGACCGGGGAGCTGTTTTTT. This codes for CASSQSGTGELFF.

The count of this clone is one. The CDR3 DNA is TGTGCCACCCAAGCGGGGACAGGGGCTAGTTATAGCAATCAGCCCCAGCATTTT. Translating it yields CATQAGTGASYSNQPQHF. The V and J genes are TRBV7-9 and TRBJ1-5; TRBD1 aligns across 10 bases. The CDR3 is 18 residues long. V gave up 10 bases and J gave up 0 bases; unmatched junction bases: 15. Germline assignment: CDR1 SEHNR and CDR2 FQNEAQ (reference sequence).

This clone was seen more than once but under ten times. This sequence joins TRBV5-4 and TRBJ2-7; D remains ambiguous. The germline CDR1 and CDR2 sequences are SGHNT and YYREEE (reference sequence). The length of the CDR3 is 11 residues. The V gene lost 4 bases and the J gene lost 3 bases, with 5 bases spanning the gap. DNA for the CDR3: TGTGCCAGCAGCCTCTACTACGAGCAGTACTTC. Its protein is CASSLYYEQYF. The variable domain in full, with the rest retrieved from reference TRBV5-4 and TRBJ2-7, is ETGVTQSPTHLIKTRGQQVTLRCSSQSGHNTVSWYQQALGQGPQFIFQYYREEENGRGNFPPRFSGLQFPNYSSELNVNALELDDSALYLCASSLYYEQYFGPGTRLTVT.